These 9 T cell receptor beta chains share one sample of origin, sequenced in a study of human T cells and chemical hapten exposure. TCRdb re-called the RACE reads through MiXCR, storing one row per CDR3 protein. The data hold some 51,000 distinct CDR3 sequences, with approximately 9.8% observed a single time. The time point denotes: pre-sensitization, week 0. Indicated treatment: therapeutic diphenylcyclopropenone sensitization with weekly scalp DPC. The sequencing used whole blood, collected in connection with sensitization to the hapten diphenylcyclopropenone (DPC). The receptors were sampled from a woman between 40 and 50 years old with alopecia areata. Some clones in this sample may be carry-over from other donors' samples.

This clonotype was observed at least ten times. J is TRBJ2-7 and V is TRBV20-1; the match to TRBD1 covers 7 bases. V lost 2 bases, J lost 3 bases, and 4 bases stayed unmatched. CDR3 length equals 13 residues. Germline lookup yields CDR1 DFQATT and CDR2 SNEGSKA (reference sequence). DNA for the CDR3: TGCAGTGCTAGAAAAGGGGGCAGCTACGAGCAGTACTTC. Its translation is CSARKGGSYEQYF.

V usage is TRBV28 and J usage is TRBJ2-1; D not resolved. Germline-derived CDR1 and CDR2 are MDHEN and SYDVKM. CDR3 length: 12 amino acids. The V gene lost 5 bases and the J gene lost 4 bases, with 6 bases spanning the gap. CDR3 DNA sequence: TGTGCCAGCAGTCAGGAGTACAATGAGCAGTTCTTC. Translating it yields CASSQEYNEQFF.

In this sample, this clonotype turned up many times. The CDR3 protein is CASSQERVAGQVNEQFF. CDR3 sequence (DNA): TGTGCCAGCAGCCAAGAAAGGGTAGCGGGGCAGGTAAATGAGCAGTTCTTC. The rearrangement links TRBV3-1 to TRBJ2-1, with TRBD2 matching over 8 bases. J lost 7 bases, V lost 0 bases, and 11 bases had no gene match. The CDR3 loop spans 17 amino acids. CDR1 and CDR2 from the germline V gene are LGHDT and YNNKEL (reference sequence).

This chain connects TRBV7-7 to TRBJ2-6; the D gene is possibly TRBD1 (6 bases). Between the trimmed V and J ends, which lost 11 bases and 0 bases, there was a span of 20 bases. The CDR3 length is 17 residues. Per germline, CDR1 SSHAT and CDR2 FNYEAQ (reference sequence). The CDR3 sequence: CAVFLQGENSGANVLTF. CDR3 coding DNA: TGTGCCGTCTTCCTACAGGGAGAGAACTCTGGGGCCAACGTCCTGACTTTC.

In DNA form, the CDR3 reads TGTGCCAGCAGCGTGGCCTCATCATCGGAGACCCAGTACTTC. Translating gives CASSVASSSETQYF. The chain is built from TRBV9 and TRBJ2-5; no clear D. CDR1 and CDR2 (germline): SGDLS, YYNGEE. The CDR3 loop spans 14 amino acids. With 2 bases removed from V and 5 bases from J, the gap between germline ends came to 13 bases.

This clonotype came up many times. The chain has TRBV7-9 and TRBJ2-7; 7 bases line up with TRBD1. Germline CDR1 SEHNR, CDR2 FQNEAQ (reference sequence). The CDR3 runs 14 residues. Unmatched junction bases numbered 8, after V lost 9 bases and J lost 0 bases. The CDR3 sequence: CASTPGTDSYEQYF. CDR3 DNA: TGTGCCAGTACGCCCGGGACAGACTCCTACGAGCAGTACTTC.

Ten or more counts support this clonotype. J is TRBJ1-5 and V is TRBV18; D might be TRBD1 (5 bases). V was shortened by 1 base and J by 8 bases, with 9 bases between the two germline ends. The CDR3 contains 13 residues. Germline lookup yields CDR1 KGHSH and CDR2 LQKENI. Here the CDR3 reads CASSPQGMEPQHF. CDR3 DNA: TGTGCCAGCTCACCACAGGGGATGGAGCCCCAGCATTTT.

This clonotype was counted many times. This sequence joins TRBV7-9 and TRBJ2-3, with D uncertain. CDR1 and CDR2 from the germline V gene are SEHNR and FQNEAQ (reference sequence). The CDR3 sequence is 11 residues long. V shed 6 bases and J shed 5 bases, with 6 bases lying between them. DNA of the CDR3: TGTGCCAGCAGTGAAGGAGATACGCAGTATTTT. It codes for CASSEGDTQYF.

The chain couples TRBV29-1 to TRBJ1-1; 8 nucleotides match TRBD1. Germline V gives CDR1 SQVTM, CDR2 ANQGSEA. The CDR3 sequence is 13 residues long. With 7 bases clipped from V and 2 bases from J, the junction kept 6 bases outside the gene matches. CDR3 residues: CSARDRPNTEAFF. DNA of the CDR3: TGCAGCGCCAGGGACAGGCCAAACACTGAAGCTTTCTTT. Drawing the rest from reference TRBV29-1 and TRBJ1-1, the complete variable domain is SAVISQKPSRDICQRGTSLTIQCQVDSQVTMMFWYRQQPGQSLTLIATANQGSEATYESGFVIDKFPISRPNLTFSTLTVSNMSPEDSSIYLCSARDRPNTEAFFGQGTRLTVV.